This T cell receptor (beta chain) was sequenced in a study of blood T cell repertoires in COVID-19 (dated by TCRdb to about 2020). With regard to the full study: Samples from collaborators originated in the United States, Italy and Spain and spanned both the acute and convalescent phases of COVID-19. The prospective study material was composed of cDNA or gDNA derived from T cells, B-cell-depleted T cells, or PBMCs. Subjects who had been exposed to COVID-19, were actively infected with it, or had recovered from it provided the deeply sampled blood TCRbeta repertoires that made up the dataset. A freely available public database, intended as a resource for researchers studying the immune response to SARS-CoV-2, is where the repertoires were released. The samples were drawn from two sources: the first 160 participants of the ongoing ImmuneRACE study, and 1,000 to 1,500 subjects contributed by 6 global collaborators. Nearly every sample came with metadata listing a de-identified subject ID, COVID-19 status, age in years and sex. HLA class I and class II types, where available, came from metadata supplied by the sample provider rather than from assay-based typing. The investigation overall reported the following: The amount of clinical and demographic metadata varied by source and participant and was provided uncurated.

TCRbeta CDR3 regions were amplified from genomic DNA using the immunoSEQ Assay, a bias-controlled multiplex PCR. The study's own analysis went as follows. The number of nucleated cells in each sample was estimated from the amplification of reference gene primers within the assay. Sequence reads were collapsed and filtered to measure the absolute abundance of every unique TCRbeta CDR3 rearrangement. For each sample, productive Simpson clonality was calculated as the square root of Simpson's diversity index over productive rearrangements. TCRdb took this table from immuneACCESS and kept in-frame rearrangements with V and J called. Such tables lack part of the clones; where checked against another copy, unresolved V genes explain under half of the gap, and the rest is unexplained. That table is the source of V, J and clone size, and D and trimming were worked out from the DNA. The sample data list 60,000 to 85,000 clones, and just under 80% of these were observed just once. The ten most abundant clones make up approximately 6.8% of the sample.

Whole blood was collected in K2EDTA tubes by collaborating institutions according to the institutions' own protocols. Collaborator samples were shipped for TCRbeta analysis as frozen whole blood, isolated PBMCs, or DNA extracted from either sample type. The CDR3 measures 15 amino acids from cysteine to phenylalanine. Of the read, only the CDR3 DNA is kept; its 45 bases are in frame from base 1. Trimming accounts for 4 bases at V and 4 bases at J, while the number of junction bases matched to no gene is 8. The germline V gene provides CDR1 SGHRS and CDR2 YFSETQ. A remark on this clone: Its antigen is unknown. Base qualities are missing; no much larger clone stands one base away.

The rearrangement combines TRBV5-1 with TRBJ1-5, with 7 central nucleotides matching TRBD1. Sequencing was performed on peripheral blood. The sequence was collected from a woman in her sixties or seventies with acute or convalescent COVID-19. The bases read TGCGCCAGCAGCGTAACAGGGGAGAGGAATCAGCCCCAGCATTTT. This codes for CASSVTGERNQPQHF.